This T cell receptor (beta chain) came from a study of Ad26.COV2.S vaccination and SARS-CoV-2 variants. Study-level findings and limits: It is possible that the TCR breadth and depth analyses underestimated the total T cell responses.

Treatment: some 19 received Ad26.COV2.S at low or high dose, single or two shots; 5 received placebo; per-sample allocation not given. Following the first vaccine or placebo injection, samples were taken on day 63. TCRdb keeps only in-frame clones here, not all; method: immunoSEQ multiplex PCR. The sample yields fewer than 400,000 clones, roughly 90% seen once. Of note for this clone: Its antigen remains unidentified.

Trimming pared 8 bases from V and 8 bases from J, leaving 15 bases between. Germline V gives CDR1 MNHEY, CDR2 SVGAGI. CDR3 length: 12 amino acids. The chain combines TRBV6-5 with TRBJ1-2; D gene unclear. This receptor was taken from a person aged 18-60 years who received the Ad26.COV2.S COVID-19 vaccine or a placebo. The starting material was peripheral blood, obtained in a trial of Ad26.COV2.S vaccine versus placebo. The CDR3 is CASGPRGQGYTF. Written as DNA, the CDR3 is TGTGCCAGCGGCCCCCGAGGCCAAGGCTACACCTTC.